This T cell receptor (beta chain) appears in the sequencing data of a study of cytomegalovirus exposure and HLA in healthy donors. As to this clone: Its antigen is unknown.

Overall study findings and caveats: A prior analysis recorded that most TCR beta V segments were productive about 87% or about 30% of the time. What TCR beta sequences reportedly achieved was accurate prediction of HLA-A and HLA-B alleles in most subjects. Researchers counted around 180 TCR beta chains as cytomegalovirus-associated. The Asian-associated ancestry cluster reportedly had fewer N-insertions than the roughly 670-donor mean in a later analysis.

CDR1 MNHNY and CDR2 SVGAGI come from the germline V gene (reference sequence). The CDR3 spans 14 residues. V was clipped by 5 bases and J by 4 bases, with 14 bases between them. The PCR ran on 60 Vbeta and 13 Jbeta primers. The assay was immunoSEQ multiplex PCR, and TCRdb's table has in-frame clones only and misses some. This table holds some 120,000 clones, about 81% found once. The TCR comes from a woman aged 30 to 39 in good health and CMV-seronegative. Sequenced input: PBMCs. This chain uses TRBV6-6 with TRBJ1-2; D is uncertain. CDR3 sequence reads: CASSPGRGSYGYTF. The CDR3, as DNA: TGTGCCAGCAGTCCCGGTCGAGGGTCCTATGGCTACACCTTC.